These 13 T cell receptor beta chains were all obtained from the same sample, sequenced in a study of blood T cells in healthy people across ages. Primed by a sample-barcoded 5' primer and a J-beta primer mix, a second PCR proceeded for roughly 7 to 11 cycles. Each CDR3 protein is one row after TCRdb ran MiXCR on the 5' RACE reads. The sample lists hundreds of thousands of distinct CDR3 sequences, around half occurring once. Input material: blood. The receptors shown here come from a woman aged 60-75 years in good health.

V usage is TRBV29-1 and J usage is TRBJ2-7; unclear D gene. Trimming stripped 6 bases from V and 4 bases from J, with 19 bases between. Germline values: CDR1 SQVTM, CDR2 ANQGSEA. The CDR3 consists of 14 residues. CDR3 amino acids: CSVIRVQLGYEQYF. The CDR3 nucleotides read TGCAGCGTGATACGGGTACAGTTGGGGTACGAGCAGTACTTC.

This clonotype was seen more than once but under ten times. V usage is TRBV20-1 and J usage is TRBJ1-2; no definite D call. The CDR3 totals 13 residues. V lost 3 bases and J 0 bases, leaving 8 bases between the germline ends. Germline CDR1 reads DFQATT; CDR2 reads SNEGSKA (reference sequence). CDR3 loop: CSARGRTNYGYTF. The CDR3 DNA is TGCAGTGCTAGGGGCCGAACTAACTATGGCTACACCTTC.

J is TRBJ1-1 and V is TRBV7-2; 8 nucleotides agree with TRBD1. This CDR3 is 14 amino acids long. CDR1 and CDR2 (germline): SGHTA, FQGNSA. V gave up 5 bases and J gave up 10 bases; unmatched junction bases: 12. The CDR3 loop reads CASSRDRGRRGAFF. In DNA form, the CDR3 reads TGTGCCAGCAGCCGCGACAGGGGCCGCCGGGGAGCTTTCTTT.

The gene calls are TRBV2 and TRBJ2-1; tentatively, D is TRBD1 or TRBD2 (5 bases each). V lost 7 bases and J 10 bases, leaving 17 bases between the germline ends. Germline CDR1 and CDR2: SNHLY and FYNNEI. This CDR3 spans 13 amino acids. The CDR3 sequence: CASIGDRLSEQFF. The CDR3 bases are TGTGCCAGCATAGGGGACCGCCTCTCGGAGCAGTTCTTC.

In this sample, this clonotype turned up many times. This chain connects TRBV6-2 or TRBV6-3 to TRBJ2-3, with D unresolved. The V end lost 4 bases, the J end lost 3 bases, and 5 bases lay between the germline ends. Germline CDR1 reads MNHEY; CDR2 reads SVGEGT. The CDR3 runs to 12 residues. The CDR3 bases are TGTGCCAGCAGTTTTGCTACAGATACGCAGTATTTT. Translating gives CASSFATDTQYF.

The chain carries TRBV4-3 and TRBJ1-6; a weak D match, TRBD1 (5 bases). The germline CDR1 and CDR2 sequences are LGHNA and YSLEER. The CDR3 runs to 16 residues. V was clipped by 4 bases and J by 8 bases, with 18 bases between them. CDR3 region: CASSPTVGGVYSPLHF. CDR3 nucleotide sequence: TGCGCCAGCAGCCCCACCGTGGGGGGGGTATATTCACCCCTCCACTTT.

The chain is built from TRBV29-1 and TRBJ1-2; 9 nucleotides agree with TRBD1. Per germline, CDR1 SQVTM and CDR2 ANQGSEA. This CDR3 comprises 12 residues. The V segment lost 7 bases and the J segment 8 bases; nucleotides outside the gene matches: 8. The CDR3 spells CSAQGAFDGYTF. The CDR3 DNA is TGCAGCGCACAGGGGGCATTTGACGGCTACACCTTC.

This clonotype has more than one count but fewer than ten. The V call is TRBV20-1, the J call TRBJ2-2; D not resolved. The CDR3 contains 13 residues. Germline V lookup: CDR1 DFQATT, CDR2 SNEGSKA (reference sequence). The V and J ends lost 6 bases and 8 bases respectively, with 16 bases between them. As DNA, the CDR3 is TGCAGTGCCCCTCAAAGGTCCACTGGGGAGCTGTTTTTT. It yields the protein CSAPQRSTGELFF.

The chain couples TRBV6-5 to TRBJ2-1, with TRBD2 identical over 8 bases. From germline, CDR1 is MNHEY and CDR2 SVGAGI. This CDR3 spans 13 amino acids. Losses at the gene ends were 6 bases for V and 9 bases for J; bases not matched to a gene: 7. This chain's CDR3 is CASSSRAGVEQFF. CDR3 in DNA: TGTGCCAGCAGCTCACGAGCGGGAGTTGAGCAGTTCTTC.

This clonotype was recorded a few times. The J gene is TRBJ2-7, the V gene TRBV28; 7 bases are a match to TRBD1. Per the germline V gene, CDR1 is MDHEN and CDR2 is SYDVKM. This CDR3 has 14 residues. Trimming took 7 bases from V and 2 from J; bases not matched to a gene: 8. In nucleotides, the CDR3 is TGTGCCAGCAAGGGACAGTTACAAACCTACGAGCAGTACTTC. Its translation is CASKGQLQTYEQYF. Together with reference TRBV28 and TRBJ2-7, the CDR3 gives the full variable domain: DVKVTQSSRYLVKRTGEKVFLECVQDMDHENMFWYRQDPGLGLRLIYFSYDVKMKEKGDIPEGYSVSREKKERFSLILESASTNQTSMYLCASKGQLQTYEQYFGPGTRLTVT.

This rearrangement joins TRBV4-2 to TRBJ2-7; either TRBD1 or TRBD2 may fit D (5 bases each). Germline CDR1 and CDR2: LGHNA and YNFKEQ. V lost 0 bases and J 2 bases, leaving 17 bases between the germline ends. The CDR3 is made up of 17 amino acids. CDR3 DNA sequence: TGTGCCAGCAGCCAAGAGGTCGTTGACGGGGCCCCCTACGAGCAGTACTTC. It translates to CASSQEVVDGAPYEQYF.

The chain joins TRBV7-2 to TRBJ2-5; TRBD1 aligns across 10 bases. This CDR3 spans 13 amino acids. Per the germline V gene, CDR1 is SGHTA and CDR2 is FQGNSA. Trimming removed 5 bases from V and 7 bases from J; junction bases left unmatched: 4. In DNA, the CDR3 is TGTGCCAGCAGCCCGGGACAGGGGTGGACCCAGTACTTC. Translation: CASSPGQGWTQYF. The full variable domain, rest sourced from reference TRBV7-2 and TRBJ2-5, is GAGVSQSPSNKVTEKGKDVELRCDPISGHTALYWYRQSLGQGLEFLIYFQGNSAPDKSGLPSDRFSAERTGGSVSTLTIQRTQQEDSAVYLCASSPGQGWTQYFGPGTRLLVL.

The chain combines TRBV5-1 with TRBJ2-7; D ambiguous. The CDR3 runs to 12 residues. In germline, CDR1 is SGHRS, CDR2 YFSETQ. V gave up 2 bases and J gave up 7 bases, with 10 bases separating them. The CDR3 DNA sequence: TGCGCCAGCAGCTTCCAGAGCAATGAGCAGTACTTC. Its translation is CASSFQSNEQYF.